These 18 T cell receptor beta chains share one sample of origin, sequenced in a study of cytomegalovirus exposure and HLA in healthy donors. The table came from immunoSEQ multiplex PCR; TCRdb's copy has only in-frame clones and leaves some out. This sample has about 50,000 clones; approximately 88% occur once, and the top ten carry under 8.5%. The sample consisted of PBMCs. Receptors originate from a woman aged 30 to 39 in good health and CMV-seronegative.

The V call is TRBV7-4, the J call TRBJ1-4, with TRBD1 identical over 9 bases. In germline, CDR1 is SGHVT, CDR2 SQSDAQ. Trimming removed 4 bases from V and 8 bases from J; junction bases left unmatched: 5. This CDR3 is built from 14 residues. The CDR3 is CASSSRDREEKLFF. CDR3 coding DNA: TGTGCCAGCAGCTCACGGGACAGGGAGGAAAAACTGTTTTTT.

V and J are TRBV5-1 and TRBJ2-7, with a tentative D call TRBD1 (7 bases). Germline V gene sequence: CDR1 SGHRS, CDR2 YFSETQ. The V gene lost 0 bases and the J gene lost 6 bases, with 10 bases spanning the gap. The CDR3 contains 13 residues. The CDR3 loop reads CASSLGQGGEQYF. The CDR3 DNA sequence: TGCGCCAGCAGCTTGGGGCAGGGGGGCGAGCAGTACTTC.

This sequence joins TRBV11-2 and TRBJ1-4; no definite D call. The CDR3 length is 12 residues. Trimming removed 6 bases from V and 8 bases from J, with 10 bases in between. CDR1 SGHAT and CDR2 FQNNGV come from the germline V gene. Written as DNA, the CDR3 is TGTGCCAGCAGTATAACGAGGGAAAAACTGTTTTTT. This encodes CASSITREKLFF.

This rearrangement joins TRBV6-8 to TRBJ1-1; tentative D call: TRBD1 (6 bases). The CDR3 consists of 14 residues. V was clipped by 6 bases and J by 4 bases, with 15 bases between them. Germline V gene sequence: CDR1 MNHGY, CDR2 SAAAGT. In nucleotides, the CDR3 is TGTGCCAGCAGCCGAGACAGGCTCTGCACTGAAGCTTTCTTT. It is translated as CASSRDRLCTEAFF.

This clone was picked up a small number of times. The rearrangement uses TRBV27 and TRBJ2-2, with D uncertain. Trimming removed 1 base at V and 2 bases at J, with 8 bases between. CDR1 is MNHEY, CDR2 SMNVEV, per germline (reference sequence). The CDR3 sequence is 15 residues long. The CDR3 DNA reads TGTGCCAGCAGTTTATTCGGGTTCAACACCGGGGAGCTGTTTTTT. It yields the protein CASSLFGFNTGELFF.

The rearrangement uses TRBV6-5 and TRBJ1-1, with no clear D. V shed 6 bases and J shed 10 bases, with 18 bases lying between them. The CDR3 covers 13 residues. CDR1 and CDR2 from the germline V gene are MNHEY and SVGAGI. The CDR3, as DNA: TGTGCCAGCAGCCAGGACGAGGATGCGGGAGCTTTCTTT. The encoded protein is CASSQDEDAGAFF.

The V gene is TRBV7-6, the J gene TRBJ1-5; a weak D match, TRBD1 (5 bases). The CDR3 contains 15 residues. Per the germline V gene, CDR1 is SGHVS and CDR2 is FNYEAQ. Trimming cost V 2 bases and J 5 bases, with 13 bases left between them. Written as DNA, the CDR3 is TGTGCCAGCAGCTTATTTGAGGGGACTGATCAGCCCCAGCATTTT. Translating it yields CASSLFEGTDQPQHF.

V and J are TRBV6-1 and TRBJ1-4, with a tentative D call TRBD1 (5 bases). The CDR3 contains 14 residues. Looked up from germline, CDR1 is MNHNS and CDR2 is SASEGT. Trimming pared 4 bases from V and 4 bases from J, leaving 10 bases between. Written as DNA, the CDR3 is TGTGCCAGCAGTGTGGGCCAGGGTAATGAAAAACTGTTTTTT. Translating it yields CASSVGQGNEKLFF.

Note on this clone: The same CDR3 is also encoded by other DNA sequences in this sample. The chain has TRBV11-2 and TRBJ2-7, with 12 bases identical to TRBD1. V trimming: 3 bases; J trimming: 0 bases; junction bases outside the gene matches: 6. Germline values: CDR1 SGHAT, CDR2 FQNNGV. The CDR3 loop spans 17 amino acids. This CDR3 reads CASSLGTGGPSSYEQYF. The CDR3 bases are TGTGCCAGCAGCTTGGGGACAGGGGGCCCTAGCTCCTACGAGCAGTACTTC. Based on the CDR3 plus reference TRBV11-2 and TRBJ2-7, the full variable domain is EAGVAQSPRYKIIEKRQSVAFWCNPISGHATLYWYQQILGQGPKLLIQFQNNGVVDDSQLPKDRFSAERLKGVDSTLKIQPAKLEDSAVYLCASSLGTGGPSSYEQYFGPGTRLTVT.

V and J are TRBV9 and TRBJ2-3, with TRBD2 matching over 12 bases. The V gene end was trimmed by 0 bases and the J gene end by 8 bases; junction bases not matched to a gene: 4. Looked up from germline, CDR1 is SGDLS and CDR2 is YYNGEE. The CDR3 extends over 15 amino acids. The CDR3 is CASSVDGLAGITQYF. CDR3 nucleotide sequence: TGTGCCAGCAGCGTAGATGGACTAGCGGGGATTACGCAGTATTTT. Combining the CDR3 with reference TRBV9 and TRBJ2-3 gives the whole variable domain DSGVTQTPKHLITATGQRVTLRCSPRSGDLSVYWYQQSLDQGLQFLIQYYNGEERAKGNILERFSAQQFPDLHSELNLSSLELGDSALYFCASSVDGLAGITQYFGPGTRLTVL.

The CDR3 loop reads CASTTGHLSYEQYF. The DNA for the CDR3 is TGTGCCAGCACCACGGGACACCTATCCTACGAGCAGTACTTC. The J gene is TRBJ2-7, the V gene TRBV7-6, with D possibly matching TRBD1 (6 bases). The germline gives CDR1 SGHVS, CDR2 FNYEAQ. The ends were cut back, 7 bases at V and 1 base at J, with 14 bases in the middle. The CDR3 is 14 residues long.

The J gene is TRBJ1-1, the V gene TRBV6-5; D is uncertain. The CDR3 contains 13 residues. Trimming shortened V by 7 bases and J by 3 bases, and 12 bases separated the two germline ends. CDR1 is MNHEY and CDR2 is SVGAGI in the germline V gene. The CDR3, as DNA: TGTGCCAGCAATTCCGACGAGGACACTGAAGCTTTCTTT. Protein product: CASNSDEDTEAFF.

This chain uses TRBV25-1 with TRBJ2-1; a possible D gene is TRBD1 (6 bases). V lost 2 bases and J lost 7, with 12 bases in between. Germline V lookup: CDR1 MGHDK, CDR2 SYGVNS. The CDR3 is 14 amino acids. Written as DNA, the CDR3 is TGTGCCAGCAGTGAAAGTCAGGGGTGGAATGAGCAGTTCTTC. Translated, it gives CASSESQGWNEQFF. The full variable domain, its missing parts supplied by reference TRBV25-1 and TRBJ2-1, is EADIYQTPRYLVIGTGKKITLECSQTMGHDKMYWYQQDPGMELHLIHYSYGVNSTEKGDLSSESTVSRIRTEHFPLTLESARPSHTSQYLCASSESQGWNEQFFGPGTRLTVL.

This chain joins TRBV6-6 and TRBJ2-3; no clear D. Germline V gene data show CDR1 as MNHNY and CDR2 as SVGAGI (reference sequence). V gave up 6 bases and J gave up 2 bases, with 3 bases separating them. CDR3 length: 11 residues. This chain's CDR3 is CASSSTDTQYF. As DNA, the CDR3 is TGTGCCAGCAGCTCCACAGATACGCAGTATTTT.

The chain joins TRBV27 to TRBJ2-1; D unresolved. V gave up 7 bases and J gave up 4 bases, with 5 bases separating them. Per germline, CDR1 MNHEY and CDR2 SMNVEV (reference sequence). This CDR3 region has 11 residues. CDR3 sequence (DNA): TGTGCCAGCAACTCGTACAATGAGCAGTTCTTC. Translating it yields CASNSYNEQFF.

The chain uses TRBV6-1 and TRBJ1-5, with D unresolved. The CDR3 runs to 15 residues. Trimming cost V 6 bases and J 3 bases, with 15 bases left between them. Germline values: CDR1 MNHNS, CDR2 SASEGT. CDR3 DNA: TGTGCCAGCAGAGAGGGTCAAGTTACCAATCAGCCCCAGCATTTT. Its protein product is CASREGQVTNQPQHF.

The rearrangement joins TRBV27 to TRBJ2-7, with D tentatively TRBD1 (7 bases). The V end was cut by 8 bases, the J end by 0 bases, with 11 bases between. Per the germline V gene, CDR1 is MNHEY and CDR2 is SMNVEV (reference sequence). CDR3 length: 13 amino acids. CDR3 DNA sequence: TGTGCCAGCGGGAGGACAGGCTCCTACGAGCAGTACTTC. Translating it yields CASGRTGSYEQYF.

This clone was seen just once. V and J are TRBV4-1 and TRBJ2-7, with D possibly being TRBD2 (5 bases). Germline V CDR1 and CDR2: MGHRA, YSYEKL. Trimming pared 6 bases from V and 2 bases from J, leaving 17 bases between. The CDR3 extends over 15 amino acids. CDR3 nucleotides: TGCGCCAGCAGACCCAAGAGGACGGGGACCTACGAGCAGTACTTC. Its translation is CASRPKRTGTYEQYF.